This T cell receptor beta chain was retrieved from a study of CD8+ T cells in alopecia areata. Study-level findings and limits: Scalp clonality dropped significantly under tofacitinib, as did expanded CD8+ top-100 clones. Possibly as an HLA-related effect, TCR sharing across patients appeared less clear than in mice.

It was cDNA, reverse transcribed from extracted RNA, that served as the sequencing template. Clones were read by immunoSEQ multiplex PCR, and TCRdb kept only the in-frame ones, dropping some. This sample has about 220,000 clones, with more than 45% found just once. The germline gives CDR1 MRHNA, CDR2 SNTAGT. The CDR3 loop spans 14 amino acids. Treatment reported: oral pan-JAK inhibitor, 5-10 mg twice daily. It was from alopecia areata patients that lesional scalp punch biopsies and peripheral blood were collected. Comments on this clone: What it binds is not known.

This clonotype originated in a human donor with alopecia areata. The sequencing used CD4+ T cells sorted from blood, collected at week 4, from a patient treated with tofacitinib. This chain links TRBV6-4 with TRBJ2-5; D gene ambiguous. Gene TRBJ2-7 matches the end of the DNA better, so the J call may be wrong. This CDR3 is CASMPYTTSYEQYF. The CDR3 coding sequence is TGTGCCAGCATGCCCTACACCACCTCCTACGAGCAGTACTTC.